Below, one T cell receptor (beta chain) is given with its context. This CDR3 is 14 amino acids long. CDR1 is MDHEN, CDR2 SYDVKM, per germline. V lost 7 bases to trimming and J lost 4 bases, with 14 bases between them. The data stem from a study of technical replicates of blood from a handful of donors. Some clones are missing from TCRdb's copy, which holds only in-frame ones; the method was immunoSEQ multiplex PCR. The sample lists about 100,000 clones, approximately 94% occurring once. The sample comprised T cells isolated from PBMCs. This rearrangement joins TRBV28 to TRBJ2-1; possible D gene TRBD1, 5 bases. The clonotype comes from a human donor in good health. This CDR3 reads CASTLSDRYNEQFF. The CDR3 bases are TGTGCCAGCACTCTCTCCGACAGATACAATGAGCAGTTCTTC.